This T cell receptor (beta chain) was found in a study of lymphopenia after photon versus proton radiotherapy. Sequencing was performed with immunoSEQ multiplex PCR; in TCRdb, only in-frame clones are kept and a portion is missing. The sample comprises thousands of clones, nearly 90% of which are singletons, and approximately 15% rests with the top ten. The ends were cut back, 5 bases at V and 8 bases at J, with 16 bases in the middle. There are 13 residues in the CDR3. In germline, CDR1 is SQVTM, CDR2 ANQGSEA. V usage is TRBV29-1 and J usage is TRBJ2-1; D gene ambiguous. This receptor was taken from a man between 60 and 75 years old with cholangiocarcinoma. Sequences were derived from peripheral blood, sampled from a patient treated with photon-based radiotherapy. In DNA, the CDR3 is TGCAGCGTTCGTGGGTACGAGTCTCATGAGCAGTTCTTC. Protein sequence: CSVRGYESHEQFF.